This TCR beta chain was retrieved from a study of T cell changes during pregnancy in multiple sclerosis. Germline V gives CDR1 SGHRS, CDR2 YFSETQ. The CDR3 runs to 15 residues. The V and J ends lost 2 bases and 3 bases, in that order; junction bases with no gene match: 4. The assay was immunoSEQ multiplex PCR, and TCRdb's table has in-frame clones only and misses some. The sample shows approximately 100,000 clones, approximately 90% of them seen only once. Sequencing was performed on peripheral blood, taken after pregnancy. The receptor comes from a female donor with multiple sclerosis, enrolled in a pregnancy study. The rearrangement joins TRBV5-1 to TRBJ2-7; the match to TRBD1 covers 11 bases. The CDR3, as DNA: TGCGCCAGCAGCTTCCCGGGACAGGGGGTCTACGAGCAGTACTTC. Protein product: CASSFPGQGVYEQYF.